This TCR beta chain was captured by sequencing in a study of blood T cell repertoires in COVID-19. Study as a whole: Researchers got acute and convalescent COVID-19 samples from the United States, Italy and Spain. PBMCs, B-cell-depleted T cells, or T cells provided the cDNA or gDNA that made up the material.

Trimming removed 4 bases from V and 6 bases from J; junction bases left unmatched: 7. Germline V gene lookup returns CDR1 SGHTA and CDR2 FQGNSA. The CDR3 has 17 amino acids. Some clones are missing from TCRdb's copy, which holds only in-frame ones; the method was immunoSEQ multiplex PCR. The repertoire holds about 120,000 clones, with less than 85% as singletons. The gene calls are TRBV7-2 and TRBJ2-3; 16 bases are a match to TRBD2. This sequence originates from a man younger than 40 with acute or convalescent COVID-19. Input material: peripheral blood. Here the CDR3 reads CASSSGTSGRAGDTQYF. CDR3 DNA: TGTGCCAGCAGCTCAGGGACTAGCGGGAGGGCGGGGGATACGCAGTATTTT.